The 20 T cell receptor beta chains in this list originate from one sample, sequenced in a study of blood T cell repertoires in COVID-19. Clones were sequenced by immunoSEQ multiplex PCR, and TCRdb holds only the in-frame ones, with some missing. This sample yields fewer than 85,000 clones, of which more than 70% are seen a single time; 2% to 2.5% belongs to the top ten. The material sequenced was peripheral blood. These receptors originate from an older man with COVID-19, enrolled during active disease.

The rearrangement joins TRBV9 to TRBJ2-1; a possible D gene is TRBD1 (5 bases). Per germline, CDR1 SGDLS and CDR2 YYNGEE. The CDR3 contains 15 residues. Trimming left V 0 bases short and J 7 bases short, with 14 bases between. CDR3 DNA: TGTGCCAGCAGCGTAGGGAGTTTTACAGGAAATGAGCAGTTCTTC. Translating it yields CASSVGSFTGNEQFF.

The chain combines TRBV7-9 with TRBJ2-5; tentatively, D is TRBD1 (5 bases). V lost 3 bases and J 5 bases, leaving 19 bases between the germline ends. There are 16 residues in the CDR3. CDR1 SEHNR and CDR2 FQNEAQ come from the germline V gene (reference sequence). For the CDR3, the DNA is TGTGCCAGCAGCTTCACCCCCGACAGTCTGTGGGAGACCCAGTACTTC. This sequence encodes CASSFTPDSLWETQYF.

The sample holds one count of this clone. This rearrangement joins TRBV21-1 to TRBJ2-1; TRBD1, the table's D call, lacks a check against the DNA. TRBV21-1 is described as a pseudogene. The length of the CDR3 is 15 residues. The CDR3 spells CARGTGGGSYNEQFF. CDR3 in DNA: TGTGCCAGAGGAACAGGGGGCGGCTCCTACAATGAGCAGTTCTTC.

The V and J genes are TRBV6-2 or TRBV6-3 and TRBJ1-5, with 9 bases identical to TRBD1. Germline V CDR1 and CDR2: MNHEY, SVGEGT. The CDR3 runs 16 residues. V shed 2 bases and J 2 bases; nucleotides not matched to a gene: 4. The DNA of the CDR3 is TGTGCCAGCAGTTACCGGACAGGGGTCGGCAATCAGCCCCAGCATTTT. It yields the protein CASSYRTGVGNQPQHF.

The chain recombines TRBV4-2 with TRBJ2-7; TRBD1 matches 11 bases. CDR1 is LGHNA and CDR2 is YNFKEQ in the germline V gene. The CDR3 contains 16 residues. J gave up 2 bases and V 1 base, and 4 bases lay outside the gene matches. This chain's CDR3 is CASSQVRTGGAYEQYF. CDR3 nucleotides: TGTGCCAGCAGCCAAGTAAGGACAGGGGGCGCCTACGAGCAGTACTTC.

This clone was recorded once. The CDR3 region is CASTLPGTGGEQYF. The CDR3 DNA follows: TGCGCCAGCACCCTACCAGGGACAGGGGGCGAGCAGTACTTC. The chain recombines TRBV5-1 with TRBJ2-7; 11 bases fit TRBD1. V was clipped by 6 bases and J by 6 bases; unmatched bases: 8. CDR1 is SGHRS, CDR2 YFSETQ, per germline. This CDR3 has 14 residues.

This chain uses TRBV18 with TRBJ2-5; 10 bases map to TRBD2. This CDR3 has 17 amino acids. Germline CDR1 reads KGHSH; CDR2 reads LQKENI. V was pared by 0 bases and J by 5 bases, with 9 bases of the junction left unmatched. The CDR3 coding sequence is TGTGCCAGCTCACCACCTGGTCAGCGGGAGGGCCGGGAGACCCAGTACTTC. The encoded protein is CASSPPGQREGRETQYF.

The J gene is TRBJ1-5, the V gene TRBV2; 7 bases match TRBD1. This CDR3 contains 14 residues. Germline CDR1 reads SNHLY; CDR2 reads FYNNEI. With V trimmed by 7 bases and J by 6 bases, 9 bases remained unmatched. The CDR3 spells CASMNRGIGQPQHF. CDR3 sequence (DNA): TGTGCCAGCATGAACAGGGGTATCGGTCAGCCCCAGCATTTT. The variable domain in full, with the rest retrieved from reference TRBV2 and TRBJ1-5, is EPEVTQTPSHQVTQMGQEVILRCVPISNHLYFYWYRQILGQKVEFLVSFYNNEISEKSEIFDDQFSVERPDGSNFTLKIRSTKLEDSAMYFCASMNRGIGQPQHFGDGTRLSIL.

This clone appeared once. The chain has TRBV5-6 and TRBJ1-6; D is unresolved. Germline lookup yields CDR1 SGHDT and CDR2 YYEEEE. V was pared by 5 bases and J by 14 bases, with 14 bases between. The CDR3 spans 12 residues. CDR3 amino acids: CASSQHGASLHF. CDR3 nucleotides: TGTGCCAGCAGTCAGCACGGAGCGTCCCTCCACTTT.

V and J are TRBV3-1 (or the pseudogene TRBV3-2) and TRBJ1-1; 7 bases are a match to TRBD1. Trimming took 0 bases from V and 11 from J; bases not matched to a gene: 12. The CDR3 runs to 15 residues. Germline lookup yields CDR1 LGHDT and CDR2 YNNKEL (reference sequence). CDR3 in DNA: TGTGCCAGCAGCCAAGAGGGGACAGCTATTCGAAGGGCTTTCTTT. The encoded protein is CASSQEGTAIRRAFF.

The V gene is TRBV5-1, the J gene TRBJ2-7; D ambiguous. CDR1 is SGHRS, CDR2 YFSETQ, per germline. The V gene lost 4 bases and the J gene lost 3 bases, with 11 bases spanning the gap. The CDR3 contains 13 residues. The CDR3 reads CASSLTISYEQYF. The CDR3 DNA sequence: TGCGCCAGCAGCCTGACAATAAGCTACGAGCAGTACTTC. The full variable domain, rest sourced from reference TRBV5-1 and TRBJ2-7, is KAGVTQTPRYLIKTRGQQVTLSCSPISGHRSVSWYQQTPGQGLQFLFEYFSETQRNKGNFPGRFSGRQFSNSRSEMNVSTLELGDSALYLCASSLTISYEQYFGPGTRLTVT.

CDR3 in DNA: TGCAGCGTTGAACTCTGGGCGACTAACTATGGCTACACCTTC. It is translated as CSVELWATNYGYTF. J is TRBJ1-2 and V is TRBV29-1, with D unresolved. With 2 bases removed from V and 0 bases from J, the gap between germline ends came to 10 bases. Germline CDR1 is SQVTM and CDR2 is ANQGSEA. There are 14 residues in the CDR3.

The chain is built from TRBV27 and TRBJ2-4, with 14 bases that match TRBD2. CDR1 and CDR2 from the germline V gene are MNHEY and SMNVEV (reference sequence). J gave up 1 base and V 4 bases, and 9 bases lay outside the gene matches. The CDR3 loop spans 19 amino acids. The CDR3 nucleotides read TGTGCCAGCAGTTCGACTAGCGGGAGGGCCCTGCTGGCCAAAAACATTCAGTACTTC. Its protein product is CASSSTSGRALLAKNIQYF.

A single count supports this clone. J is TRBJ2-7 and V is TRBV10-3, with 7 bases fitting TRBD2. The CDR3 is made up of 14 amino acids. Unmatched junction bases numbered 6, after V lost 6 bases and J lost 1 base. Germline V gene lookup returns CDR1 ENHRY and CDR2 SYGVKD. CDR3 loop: CAIRRGGQSYEQYF. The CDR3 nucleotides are TGTGCCATCAGAAGGGGAGGGCAGTCCTACGAGCAGTACTTC.

CDR3 sequence: CASSLGQPYYGYTF. In nucleotides, the CDR3 is TGTGCCAGCAGCCTAGGACAGCCTTATTATGGCTACACCTTC. V is TRBV6-5 and J is TRBJ1-2; tentative D call: TRBD1 (6 bases). The CDR3 is 14 residues long. Germline values: CDR1 MNHEY, CDR2 SVGAGI. Trimming removed 6 bases from V and 5 bases from J, with 16 bases in between.

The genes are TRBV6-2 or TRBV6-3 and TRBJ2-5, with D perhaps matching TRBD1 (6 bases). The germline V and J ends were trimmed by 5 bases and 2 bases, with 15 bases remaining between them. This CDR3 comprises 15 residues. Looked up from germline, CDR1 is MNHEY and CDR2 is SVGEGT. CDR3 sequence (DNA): TGTGCCAGCAGTCGGACAGTCAGTCGACAAGAGACCCAGTACTTC. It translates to CASSRTVSRQETQYF.

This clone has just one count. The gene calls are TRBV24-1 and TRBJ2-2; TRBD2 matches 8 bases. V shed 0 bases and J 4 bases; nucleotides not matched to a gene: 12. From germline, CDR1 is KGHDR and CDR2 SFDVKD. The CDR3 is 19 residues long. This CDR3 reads CATSDLGVGRAGGTGELFF. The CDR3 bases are TGTGCCACCAGTGATTTGGGGGTCGGGAGGGCCGGAGGCACCGGGGAGCTGTTTTTT.

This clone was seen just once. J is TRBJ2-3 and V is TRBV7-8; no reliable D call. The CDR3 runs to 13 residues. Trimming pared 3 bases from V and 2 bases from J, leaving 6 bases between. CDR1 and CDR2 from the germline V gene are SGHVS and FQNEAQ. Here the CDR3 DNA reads TGTGCCAGCAGCTTTTCCGTCACAGATACGCAGTATTTT. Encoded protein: CASSFSVTDTQYF.

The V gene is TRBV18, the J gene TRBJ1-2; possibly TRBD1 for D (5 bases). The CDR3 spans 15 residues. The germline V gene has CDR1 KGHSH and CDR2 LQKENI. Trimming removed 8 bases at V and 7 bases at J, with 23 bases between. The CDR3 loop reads CASRRDGAGFGGYTF. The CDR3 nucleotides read TGTGCCAGCCGAAGGGATGGGGCTGGATTCGGTGGCTACACCTTC.

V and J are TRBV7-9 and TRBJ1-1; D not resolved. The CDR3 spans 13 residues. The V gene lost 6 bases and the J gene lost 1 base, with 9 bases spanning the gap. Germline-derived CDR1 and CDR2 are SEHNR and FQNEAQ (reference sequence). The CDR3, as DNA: TGTGCCAGCAGTAAACAGCAGAACACTGAAGCTTTCTTT. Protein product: CASSKQQNTEAFF.